A selection of T cell receptor beta chains follows, all from one sample in a study of T cell responses to AZD1222 COVID-19 vaccine. Here immunoSEQ multiplex PCR was the method, and the copy in TCRdb shows in-frame clones only, minus some. The table lists roughly 71,000 clones, roughly 85% of them singletons. This material consisted of peripheral blood, taken on day 0 of AZD1222 vaccination. The receptors originated from an adult in good health. Both conserved end residues are part of each CDR3. Fields, in order: clone size, V gene, D gene, J gene, CDR3 protein, CDR3 DNA. D genes are given only for firm matches. Not all rows give a size; the values are once, few, many and, for expanded clones, a class.

once	TRBV7-9	NA	TRBJ1-3	CASSLSGQTGNTIYF	TGTGCCAGCAGCTTAAGCGGACAAACTGGAAACACCATATATTTT
NA	TRBV21-1	NA	TRBJ1-5	CASSKDSNQPQHF	TGTGCCAGCAGCAAAGATAGCAATCAGCCCCAGCATTTT
NA	TRBV5-1	TRBD1	TRBJ2-2	CASSWGQGNTGELFF	TGCGCCAGCAGCTGGGGACAGGGAAACACCGGGGAGCTGTTTTTT
NA	TRBV3-1/TRBV3-2	NA	TRBJ1-2	CASSQNYGYTF	TGTGCCAGCAGCCAAAACTATGGCTACACCTTC
NA	TRBV9	NA	TRBJ1-1	CASSVVSQGTEAFF	TGTGCCAGCAGCGTAGTTTCACAGGGCACTGAAGCTTTCTTT
NA	TRBV11-3	NA	TRBJ1-2	CASSSAENYGYTF	TGTGCCAGCAGCTCAGCGGAAAACTATGGCTACACCTTC
NA	TRBV15	NA	TRBJ2-5	CATSGTGGVETQYF	TGTGCCACCAGCGGGACCGGGGGTGTGGAGACCCAGTACTTC
NA	TRBV25-1	TRBD1	TRBJ1-6	CASSEGQGQSPLHF	TGTGCCAGCAGTGAGGGACAGGGCCAGTCACCCCTCCACTTT
NA	TRBV6-2/TRBV6-3	NA	TRBJ2-7	CASSYSGGFTGEQYF	TGTGCCAGCAGTTACTCGGGGGGTTTCACCGGCGAGCAGTACTTC
NA	TRBV29-1	NA	TRBJ2-1	CSVSSSYNEQFF	TGCAGCGTTTCAAGCTCCTACAATGAGCAGTTCTTC
NA	TRBV11-2	NA	TRBJ2-3	CASSWGGGSTDTQYF	TGTGCCAGCAGTTGGGGGGGCGGGAGCACAGATACGCAGTATTTT
NA	TRBV18	NA	TRBJ2-4	CASSPPGVEKVIQYF	TGTGCCAGCTCACCCCCAGGGGTAGAAAAGGTCATTCAGTACTTC
NA	TRBV11-3	NA	TRBJ2-7	CASSAGTTKEQYF	TGTGCCAGCAGCGCCGGGACCACAAAGGAGCAGTACTTC
NA	TRBV19	TRBD1	TRBJ1-2	CASSANRQGRDGCTF	TGTGCCAGTAGCGCTAATAGACAGGGGAGAGATGGCTGCACCTTC
NA	TRBV11-2	NA	TRBJ1-3	CASARDSHSGNTIYF	TGTGCCAGCGCCCGGGACTCTCACTCTGGAAACACCATATATTTT
once	TRBV6-5	TRBD2	TRBJ2-1	CASMRGYNEQFF	TGTGCCAGCATGCGGGGGTACAATGAGCAGTTCTTC
NA	TRBV2	NA	TRBJ2-4	CASRGGGIQYF	TGTGCCAGCAGGGGGGGTGGGATTCAGTACTTC
NA	TRBV5-8	TRBD2	TRBJ2-1	CASSLLSGRRYNEQFF	TGTGCCAGCAGCCTACTTAGCGGGAGAAGGTACAATGAGCAGTTCTTC
NA	TRBV2	TRBD1	TRBJ2-3	CASDGQENTDTQYF	TGTGCCAGCGACGGACAGGAAAACACAGATACGCAGTATTTT
NA	TRBV25-1	NA	TRBJ2-3	CASSELAWGDTQYF	TGTGCCAGCAGTGAATTGGCATGGGGGGATACGCAGTATTTT
NA	TRBV6-5	TRBD1	TRBJ1-2	CASSRKTGGLGGYTF	TGTGCCAGCAGCCGAAAGACAGGGGGCCTGGGTGGCTACACCTTC
NA	TRBV2	NA	TRBJ1-5	CASSGAPTNQPQHF	TGTGCCAGCAGTGGGGCCCCAACCAATCAGCCCCAGCATTTT
NA	TRBV6-5	NA	TRBJ1-5	CASRLRGLGNQPQHF	TGTGCCAGCAGATTGAGAGGACTGGGCAATCAGCCCCAGCATTTT
NA	TRBV5-1	TRBD1	TRBJ2-4	CASSETGRHIQYF	TGCGCCAGCAGCGAGACAGGGCGGCACATTCAGTACTTC
NA	TRBV2	NA	TRBJ2-7	CACRSDMTYEQYF	TGTGCCTGCCGAAGCGACATGACCTACGAGCAGTACTTC
NA	TRBV30	NA	TRBJ2-1	CAWKGDYQQFF	TGTGCCTGGAAGGGGGACTACCAGCAGTTCTTC
NA	TRBV13	NA	TRBJ2-1	CASSGLGGARNEQFF	TGTGCCAGCAGCGGCCTTGGGGGAGCGAGAAATGAGCAGTTCTTC
NA	TRBV5-6	TRBD1	TRBJ1-2	CASSLTVTGSGYTF	TGTGCCAGCAGCTTAACTGTGACAGGGAGTGGCTACACCTTC
NA	TRBV9	TRBD1	TRBJ1-2	CASSEGTGDGYTF	TGTGCCAGCAGCGAGGGGACAGGGGATGGCTACACCTTC
NA	TRBV3-1/TRBV3-2	NA	TRBJ1-1	CASSQDRAAEAFF	TGTGCCAGCAGCCAAGACAGGGCAGCTGAAGCTTTCTTT
NA	TRBV5-1	NA	TRBJ2-4	CASSWGQGNIQYF	TGCGCCAGCAGCTGGGGCCAGGGAAACATTCAGTACTTC
NA	TRBV19	TRBD2	TRBJ2-4	CASSPPGGNIQYF	TGTGCCAGTAGTCCCCCGGGGGGAAACATTCAGTACTTC
NA	TRBV4-1	NA	TRBJ1-2	CASRQASRDPRAGNYGYTF	TGCGCCAGCAGGCAAGCATCCCGGGACCCCCGGGCGGGTAACTATGGCTACACCTTC
NA	TRBV12-2	NA	TRBJ1-2	CATRGGYTF	TGTGCAACCCGGGGTGGCTACACCTTC
few	TRBV2	NA	TRBJ1-2	CASSVRDYGYTF	TGTGCCAGCAGTGTTAGAGACTATGGCTACACCTTC
NA	TRBV20-1	NA	TRBJ1-1	CSARVRAEAFF	TGCAGTGCTAGAGTGAGGGCTGAAGCTTTCTTT
NA	TRBV5-6	NA	TRBJ2-7	CASSFYPSYEQYF	TGTGCCAGCAGCTTTTACCCCTCCTACGAGCAGTACTTC
NA	TRBV19	TRBD1	TRBJ1-1	CASSKSPGTGYTEAFF	TGTGCCAGTAGTAAAAGTCCCGGGACAGGGTACACTGAAGCTTTCTTT
NA	TRBV6-5	TRBD2	TRBJ2-3	CASSYGIAGSTDTQYF	TGTGCCAGCAGTTACGGAATAGCGGGATCCACAGATACGCAGTATTTT
NA	TRBV5-4	TRBD2	TRBJ2-1	CASRQSGGSYNEQFF	TGTGCCAGCCGACAAAGCGGGGGGTCCTACAATGAGCAGTTCTTC
NA	TRBV30	NA	TRBJ1-1	CAWGGVNTEAFF	TGTGCCTGGGGAGGAGTGAACACTGAAGCTTTCTTT
NA	TRBV6-5	NA	TRBJ2-1	CASKERQSYNEQFF	TGTGCCAGCAAAGAGAGACAGTCCTACAATGAGCAGTTCTTC
NA	TRBV2	NA	TRBJ2-3	CASSPGGTGTDTQYF	TGTGCCAGCAGCCCAGGGGGGACAGGCACAGATACGCAGTATTTT
NA	TRBV7-6	NA	TRBJ2-7	CASSPQGNYEQYF	TGTGCCAGCAGCCCCCAAGGGAACTACGAGCAGTACTTC
NA	TRBV6-1	NA	TRBJ1-1	CASSEARSRNTEAFF	TGTGCCAGCAGTGAAGCGAGGTCCAGGAACACTGAAGCTTTCTTT
NA	TRBV2	NA	TRBJ1-6	CASSGITGGSPLHF	TGTGCCAGCAGTGGAATTACCGGCGGGTCACCCCTCCACTTT
NA	TRBV6-1	NA	TRBJ2-2	CASSEGASGELFF	TGTGCCAGCAGTGAAGGGGCCTCCGGGGAGCTGTTTTTT
once	TRBV5-4	TRBD1	TRBJ2-2	CASSSPGQGFTGELFF	TGTGCCAGCAGCTCCCCGGGACAGGGGTTTACCGGGGAGCTGTTTTTT
NA	TRBV18	NA	TRBJ1-1	CASRAGSTEAFF	TGTGCCAGCCGCGCGGGGAGCACTGAAGCTTTCTTT
NA	TRBV5-4	NA	TRBJ1-2	CASSRFDGYTF	TGTGCCAGCAGCCGATTCGACGGCTACACCTTC
NA	TRBV5-6	NA	TRBJ1-2	CASSLNLGGDWYGYTF	TGTGCCAGCAGCTTGAACTTGGGTGGTGATTGGTATGGCTACACCTTC
once	TRBV5-1	TRBD1	TRBJ1-1	CASSVDRVGTEAFF	TGCGCCAGCAGCGTCGACAGGGTAGGCACTGAAGCTTTCTTT
NA	TRBV3-1/TRBV3-2	NA	TRBJ1-2	CASSLGVRTAGGYTF	TGTGCCAGCAGCCTGGGGGTCAGGACGGCCGGTGGCTACACCTTC
NA	TRBV14	NA	TRBJ2-1	CASSQTDNEQFF	TGTGCCAGCAGCCAGACAGACAATGAGCAGTTCTTC
NA	TRBV7-6	NA	TRBJ1-1	CASSFGGLGVYEAFF	TGTGCCAGCAGCTTCGGGGGTTTGGGGGTTTATGAAGCTTTCTTT